Each of the 26 T cell receptor beta chains below was sequenced from the same sample in a study of patients and donors after allogeneic stem cell transplantation. A single record per CDR3 protein comes from TCRdb applying MiXCR to the RT-PCR reads. The table shows more than 850,000 distinct CDR3 sequences, with 15% to 20% occurring only once. Input material: blood, either unsorted or a sorted T cell fraction (not recorded which). These receptors were obtained from a human donor who was either an allogeneic HSCT recipient or a stem cell or donor lymphocyte infusion donor (not recorded which). It is not recorded whose cells these are; they may come from a transplant donor.

This clonotype was seen a few times. V and J are TRBV20-1 and TRBJ2-1; 10 bases align to TRBD2. With V trimmed by 5 bases and J by 6 bases, 13 bases remained unmatched. The CDR3 runs 16 residues. In germline, CDR1 is DFQATT, CDR2 SNEGSKA (reference sequence). The chain's CDR3 is CSAPRTGTSVINEQFF. The DNA of the CDR3 is TGCAGTGCTCCCCGTACGGGGACTAGCGTCATCAATGAGCAGTTCTTC.

The chain has TRBV7-8 and TRBJ2-1; 7 bases are a match to TRBD2. Losses at the gene ends were 1 base for V and 2 bases for J; bases not matched to a gene: 2. There are 15 residues in the CDR3. Germline loops: CDR1 SGHVS, CDR2 FQNEAQ. CDR3 coding DNA: TGTGCCAGCAGCTTAGACGGGACTACCTACAATGAGCAGTTCTTC. Amino acids: CASSLDGTTYNEQFF. Complete variable domain (other parts from reference TRBV7-8 and TRBJ2-1): GAGVSQSPRYKVAKRGQDVALRCDPISGHVSLFWYQQALGQGPEFLTYFQNEAQLDKSGLPSDRFFAERPEGSVSTLKIQRTQQEDSAVYLCASSLDGTTYNEQFFGPGTRLTVL.

This chain joins TRBV11-1 and TRBJ1-1; tentatively, D is TRBD1 (6 bases). The V end was cut by 4 bases, the J end by 6 bases, with 27 bases between. Germline assignment: CDR1 SGHAT and CDR2 FQDESV (reference sequence). This CDR3 comprises 18 residues. CDR3 residues: CASSSSWTNRGGHAEAFF. In nucleotides, the CDR3 is TGTGCCAGCAGCTCATCCTGGACGAACAGAGGGGGACACGCTGAAGCTTTCTTT.

Only a few counts were recorded for this clonotype. The gene calls are TRBV27 and TRBJ1-1, with D perhaps matching TRBD1 (5 bases). V lost 8 bases, J lost 4 bases, and 17 bases lay in between. Germline-derived CDR1 and CDR2 are MNHEY and SMNVEV (reference sequence). This CDR3 region has 14 residues. The CDR3 protein is CASGNPGPPTEAFF. CDR3 sequence (DNA): TGTGCCAGCGGCAATCCAGGGCCGCCCACTGAAGCTTTCTTT.

This clonotype was observed a handful of times. The genes are TRBV6-1 and TRBJ1-1; a possible D gene is TRBD1 (6 bases). There are 10 residues in the CDR3. CDR1 and CDR2 (germline): MNHNS, SASEGT. The V and J ends lost 8 bases and 7 bases respectively, with 8 bases between them. The CDR3 DNA sequence: TGTGCCAGCTTCAGGGGTGAAGCTTTCTTT. Amino acid sequence: CASFRGEAFF.

This clonotype was seen a handful of times. CDR3 residues: CATQGTDEAFF. In DNA, the CDR3 is TGTGCCACCCAGGGGACCGACGAAGCTTTCTTT. The rearrangement joins TRBV24-1 to TRBJ1-1, with D possibly matching TRBD1 (6 bases). CDR3 length equals 11 residues. Germline CDR1 KGHDR, CDR2 SFDVKD. V lost 9 bases and J lost 8, with 12 bases in between.

This clonotype was detected only a few times. The V and J genes are TRBV4-2 and TRBJ1-2; TRBD1 agrees at 8 bases. Per germline, CDR1 LGHNA and CDR2 YNFKEQ. Germline trimming cut 2 bases from V and 2 bases from J; bases unmatched to any gene: 7. The CDR3 has 16 amino acids. The CDR3 DNA reads TGTGCCAGCAGCCAACAACAGGGGGTGACGAACTATGGCTACACCTTC. Translation: CASSQQQGVTNYGYTF.

The sample holds a few counts of this clonotype. The rearrangement uses TRBV24-1 and TRBJ2-5; 14 nucleotides agree with TRBD2. Germline CDR1 is KGHDR and CDR2 is SFDVKD. V gave up 3 bases and J gave up 4 bases; unmatched junction bases: 3. This CDR3 contains 16 residues. The CDR3 loop is CATSDPGTSGGETQYF. The CDR3 coding sequence is TGTGCCACCAGTGATCCCGGGACTAGCGGGGGAGAGACCCAGTACTTC.

V gene TRBV11-2 combines with J gene TRBJ2-1; tentative D call: TRBD2 (5 bases). CDR1 SGHAT and CDR2 FQNNGV come from the germline V gene. V was cut by 4 bases and J by 6 bases, with 10 bases left in between. The CDR3 covers 13 residues. The CDR3 region has the DNA TGTGCCAGCAGCTCACTAGTTTTCAATGAGCAGTTCTTC. Protein: CASSSLVFNEQFF.

This chain links TRBV6-1 with TRBJ1-1, with TRBD1 as a possible D gene (6 bases). The CDR3 totals 16 residues. Germline values: CDR1 MNHNS, CDR2 SASEGT. V was trimmed by 6 bases and J by 4 bases, leaving 21 bases between them. CDR3 DNA: TGTGCCAGCAGCCGGCCTACATCGCGACAGGCCACTGAAGCTTTCTTT. It encodes CASSRPTSRQATEAFF.

The chain is built from TRBV25-1 and TRBJ1-2, with TRBD1 matching over 11 bases. The CDR3 has 17 residues. J lost 8 bases, V lost 0 bases, and 11 bases had no gene match. Germline-derived CDR1 and CDR2 are MGHDK and SYGVNS. Written as DNA, the CDR3 is TGTGCCAGCAGTGAATATGGACAGGGGGCGAAACTGCAAGGCTACACCTTC. Its translation: CASSEYGQGAKLQGYTF.

A few counts support this clonotype. V and J are TRBV25-1 and TRBJ2-5; D unclear. Trimming removed 2 bases from V and 2 bases from J, with 9 bases in between. Germline V gene lookup returns CDR1 MGHDK and CDR2 SYGVNS. CDR3 length: 14 amino acids. The CDR3 bases are TGTGCCAGCAGTGAAAGACAAAAGCAAGAGACCCAGTACTTC. Its protein is CASSERQKQETQYF.

The rearrangement links TRBV5-4 to TRBJ2-2; no clear D. The CDR3 is 14 residues long. V lost 3 bases to trimming and J lost 3 bases, with 9 bases between them. In germline, CDR1 is SGHNT, CDR2 YYREEE (reference sequence). CDR3 DNA sequence: TGTGCCAGCAGCTCCCTCCGGGACACCGGGGAGCTGTTTTTT. As protein: CASSSLRDTGELFF. Together with reference TRBV5-4 and TRBJ2-2, the CDR3 gives the full variable domain: ETGVTQSPTHLIKTRGQQVTLRCSSQSGHNTVSWYQQALGQGPQFIFQYYREEENGRGNFPPRFSGLQFPNYSSELNVNALELDDSALYLCASSSLRDTGELFFGEGSRLTVL.

The table lists this clonotype with a few counts. The rearrangement joins TRBV5-5 to TRBJ2-7; D is unclear. This CDR3 has 12 amino acids. V lost 0 bases and J 10 bases, leaving 11 bases between the germline ends. Germline V CDR1 and CDR2: SGHKS, YYEKEE (reference sequence). The CDR3 reads CASSLAPQAQYF. The CDR3 DNA is TGTGCCAGCAGCTTGGCACCGCAGGCACAGTACTTC.

This clonotype turned up a few times. The V gene is TRBV27, the J gene TRBJ2-3, with unresolved D. V lost 3 bases, J lost 4 bases, and 11 bases lay in between. The CDR3 contains 14 residues. CDR1 and CDR2 from the germline V gene are MNHEY and SMNVEV (reference sequence). In DNA form, the CDR3 reads TGTGCCAGCAGTTTTGGCGCGGTCCCAGATACGCAGTATTTT. Amino acids: CASSFGAVPDTQYF.

The gene calls are TRBV20-1 and TRBJ2-3, with D perhaps matching TRBD2 (5 bases). In germline, CDR1 is DFQATT, CDR2 SNEGSKA (reference sequence). V was shortened by 1 base and J by 5 bases, with 16 bases between the two germline ends. CDR3 length: 15 amino acids. The CDR3 region is CSARGGHPAGDTQYF. Written as DNA, the CDR3 is TGCAGTGCTAGAGGAGGGCACCCGGCGGGAGATACGCAGTATTTT.

The chain joins TRBV3-1 to TRBJ2-4; perhaps TRBD2 as D (5 bases). In germline, CDR1 is LGHDT, CDR2 YNNKEL (reference sequence). V was clipped by 0 bases and J by 7 bases, with 13 bases between them. The CDR3 is 15 amino acids. This chain's CDR3 is CASSQDRLAPNIQYF. The CDR3 region has the DNA TGTGCCAGCAGCCAAGATAGGCTAGCCCCCAACATTCAGTACTTC.

The chain has TRBV24-1 and TRBJ2-7; the D gene is possibly TRBD2 (5 bases). CDR1 and CDR2 (germline): KGHDR, SFDVKD. The germline V and J ends were trimmed by 7 bases and 5 bases, with 23 bases remaining between them. The CDR3 loop spans 16 amino acids. The CDR3 loop is CATSVTRAARGHEQYF. The DNA for the CDR3 is TGTGCCACCAGCGTTACGCGGGCGGCTCGCGGGCACGAGCAGTACTTC.

The chain recombines TRBV5-1 with TRBJ2-7, with D perhaps matching TRBD1 (5 bases). V gave up 0 bases and J gave up 2 bases, with 12 bases separating them. This CDR3 is 15 amino acids long. In germline, CDR1 is SGHRS, CDR2 YFSETQ. The CDR3 coding sequence is TGCGCCAGCAGCTTGGCAGGCAGGGCCACCTACGAGCAGTACTTC. Protein sequence: CASSLAGRATYEQYF.

The J gene is TRBJ2-3, the V gene TRBV20-1; 7 nucleotides match TRBD2. V shed 3 bases and J 0 bases; nucleotides not matched to a gene: 6. The CDR3 loop spans 15 amino acids. Germline-derived CDR1 and CDR2 are DFQATT and SNEGSKA (reference sequence). The CDR3 region has the DNA TGCAGTGCTAGCAGCGGGAAGGGTAGCACAGATACGCAGTATTTT. This gives the protein CSASSGKGSTDTQYF.

This clonotype occurred a few times. The V and J genes are TRBV20-1 and TRBJ2-3; TRBD2 matches 8 bases. The ends lost 2 bases at V and 2 bases at J; junction bases unmatched: 6. This CDR3 contains 15 residues. Germline CDR1 DFQATT, CDR2 SNEGSKA (reference sequence). The CDR3 is CSARPYGGATDTQYF. The CDR3 DNA reads as TGCAGTGCTAGACCATACGGGGGGGCCACAGATACGCAGTATTTT.

This clonotype was seen only a few times. CDR3 DNA sequence: TGTGCCAGCAGTGGAACAGGGGCAATTAATGAAAAACTGTTTTTT. Translating gives CASSGTGAINEKLFF. The gene calls are TRBV25-1 and TRBJ1-4; 7 positions match TRBD1. Germline loops: CDR1 MGHDK, CDR2 SYGVNS. This CDR3 comprises 15 residues. V was pared by 4 bases and J by 4 bases, with 6 bases of the junction left unmatched.

The chain uses TRBV7-6 and TRBJ1-4, with D maybe TRBD1 (5 bases). Per germline, CDR1 SGHVS and CDR2 FNYEAQ. CDR3 length equals 15 residues. The ends were cut back, 3 bases at V and 2 bases at J, with 10 bases in the middle. The CDR3 reads CASSLRWGTNEKLFF. CDR3 nucleotide sequence: TGTGCCAGCAGCTTGAGATGGGGGACTAATGAAAAACTGTTTTTT.

This clonotype was observed a few times. The V gene is TRBV6-2 or TRBV6-3, the J gene TRBJ2-5; a possible D gene is TRBD1 (6 bases). The CDR3 runs to 14 residues. Germline values: CDR1 MNHEY, CDR2 SVGEGT. Between the trimmed V and J ends, which lost 4 bases and 0 bases, there was a span of 9 bases. CDR3: CASSFTGYQETQYF. The CDR3 DNA is TGTGCCAGCAGTTTTACAGGGTACCAAGAGACCCAGTACTTC.

This clonotype was recorded a few times. The rearrangement links TRBV7-9 to TRBJ1-2, with a weak D call TRBD1 (6 bases). The CDR3 has 13 amino acids. Germline V gene data show CDR1 as SEHNR and CDR2 as FQNEAQ (reference sequence). The V and J ends lost 5 bases and 6 bases respectively, with 13 bases between them. The CDR3: CASSGGTHNGYTF. The CDR3 DNA is TGTGCCAGCAGCGGAGGGACACACAATGGCTACACCTTC.

This clonotype was recorded many times. The chain couples TRBV4-1 to TRBJ1-2; D might be TRBD1 (5 bases). The CDR3 extends over 14 amino acids. Per germline, CDR1 MGHRA and CDR2 YSYEKL. Trimming removed 0 bases from V and 3 bases from J, with 8 bases in between. CDR3: CASSQDEGYYGYTF. The CDR3 DNA is TGCGCCAGCAGCCAAGATGAGGGGTACTATGGCTACACCTTC.